The clone carrying this T cell receptor beta chain appeared a few times. The sample is drawn from a study of blood T cell repertoires in COVID-19. Background on the study: T cells, B-cell-depleted T cells, or PBMCs provided the cDNA or gDNA that served as material.

As processed by the authors: Reference gene primer amplification gave nucleated cell count estimates. The data were produced by immunoSEQ multiplex PCR, yet TCRdb's version contains in-frame clones alone and is incomplete. That table gives V, J and clone size, and the DNA gave D and trimming. The repertoire holds under 40,000 clones, with roughly 85% as singletons. CDR1 SGDLS and CDR2 YYNGEE come from the germline V gene. The CDR3 sequence is 14 residues long. J lost 6 bases, V lost 4 bases, and 3 bases had no gene match. The specimen sequenced was peripheral blood. The gene calls are TRBV9 and TRBJ2-7; 14 bases fit TRBD2. The sequence came from a human donor with acute or convalescent COVID-19. The donor label of this sample is uncertain. The CDR3: CASSTGLAGVEQYF. CDR3 DNA: TGTGCCAGCAGCACGGGACTAGCGGGAGTCGAGCAGTACTTC.